The rows below give T cell receptor beta chains drawn from one sample of a study of OX40 agonist ivuxolimab in advanced cancers. The assay was immunoSEQ multiplex PCR, and TCRdb's table has in-frame clones only and misses some. The sample shows approximately 70,000 clones, 75% to 90% of them seen only once. Here the sequenced sample was CD4+ or CD8+ T cells sorted from blood, taken in a trial of the OX40 agonist ivuxolimab. These TCRs come from an adult with an advanced solid tumor such as melanoma, head and neck, liver or kidney cancer. Each CDR3 is given with its conserved first and last residue. D genes are given only for firm matches.

j_call d_call v_call cdr3_aa
TRBJ2-7 TRBD1 TRBV7-9 CASSSGTGSYEQYF
TRBJ2-3 . TRBV5-1 CASSLGWSTDTQYF
TRBJ1-3 . TRBV4-3 CASSPMEGVEGYGNTIYF
TRBJ1-1 . TRBV2 CASSVRGTANTEAFF
TRBJ1-1 . TRBV6-5 CASSYFRETEAFF
TRBJ2-7 TRBD1 TRBV7-6 CASSYPGTGSGEQYF
TRBJ1-5 . TRBV19 CASSSGGHLSNQPQHF
TRBJ1-1 TRBD1 TRBV28 CASSTGTGRAEAFF
TRBJ2-3 TRBD2 TRBV9 CASSDVAGGTQYF
TRBJ1-2 . TRBV7-8 CASSKETSSYGYTF
TRBJ1-2 . TRBV2 CASSEQGRHGYTF
TRBJ1-4 . TRBV6-5 CASSQGIANEKLFF
TRBJ2-7 TRBD1 TRBV5-8 CASSLRTGRNEQYF
TRBJ2-3 TRBD2 TRBV18 CASSPGLAGTDTQYF
TRBJ2-7 TRBD1 TRBV5-8 CASSFGQGFNEQYF
TRBJ2-2 . TRBV30 CAWSGVTGELFF
TRBJ2-1 . TRBV11-2 CASSRGRQNEQFF
TRBJ2-3 . TRBV6-1 CASRGRGADTQYF
TRBJ2-6 . TRBV5-1 CASSGGTGANVLTF
TRBJ2-1 . TRBV18 CASSPPSGSEGYNEQFF
TRBJ2-7 . TRBV28 CASSLWGAGEQYF
TRBJ1-2 . TRBV6-5 CASSYSRAYVGYTF
TRBJ1-1 . TRBV6-1 CASSPGQREAFF
TRBJ2-7 . TRBV6-5 CASRNPSDYEQYF
TRBJ2-7 TRBD1 TRBV5-1 CASCPKTGQGSEQYF
TRBJ2-1 . TRBV7-2 CASSSTVRQYNEQFF
TRBJ2-2 . TRBV9 CASSFRTGELFF
TRBJ1-1 . TRBV30 CAWSGGTLGAFF